The 26 T cell receptor beta chains presented below share a single source sample, sequenced in a study of blood T cell repertoires in COVID-19. Sequenced by immunoSEQ multiplex PCR; TCRdb stores in-frame clones only, minus some. The table lists tens of thousands of clones, about nine tenths of them singletons, with 2% in the top ten. Sequenced sample: peripheral blood. Source of these receptors: a man aged 30 to 45 with acute or convalescent COVID-19.

This clone was counted once. This chain uses TRBV30 with TRBJ2-7; D is unclear. CDR3 length equals 11 residues. Germline CDR1 and CDR2: GTSNPN and SVGIG (reference sequence). Trimming took 0 bases from V and 6 from J, leaving 6 bases between them. The CDR3 DNA is TGTGCCTGGAGTGTACAAACCGAGCAGTACTTC. It encodes CAWSVQTEQYF. The variable domain in full, completed from reference TRBV30 and TRBJ2-7, reads SQTIHQWPATLVQPVGSPLSLECTVEGTSNPNLYWYRQAAGRGLQLLFYSVGIGQISSEVPQNLSASRPQDRQFILSSKKLLLSDSGFYLCAWSVQTEQYFGPGTRLTVT.

This clone was seen a handful of times. The chain couples TRBV28 to TRBJ1-6; 8 nucleotides line up with TRBD1. The CDR3 is 14 residues long. Germline CDR1 reads MDHEN; CDR2 reads SYDVKM. After removal of 4 bases from V and 16 bases from J, the junction contained 12 bases not matched to a gene. The CDR3 spells CASSSPGTDRELHF. In DNA, the CDR3 is TGTGCCAGCAGTTCCCCTGGGACGGACAGGGAACTCCACTTT.

This sequence joins TRBV7-9 and TRBJ2-1; possibly TRBD2 for D (6 bases). The V gene's germline CDR1 is SEHNR and CDR2 FQNEAQ (reference sequence). V was cut by 5 bases and J by 0 bases, with 11 bases left in between. The CDR3 runs to 15 residues. For the CDR3, the DNA is TGTGCCAGCAGCCGCTGGCGGGACTCCTACAATGAGCAGTTCTTC. Its translation is CASSRWRDSYNEQFF.

This clone occurred once. The chain links TRBV29-1 to TRBJ2-1; 9 positions match TRBD2. Germline CDR1 and CDR2: SQVTM and ANQGSEA. There are 12 residues in the CDR3. J lost 9 bases, V lost 4 bases, and 4 bases had no gene match. In DNA, the CDR3 is TGCAGCGTTGGTTTTAGCGGGGGTGAGCAGTTCTTC. It is translated as CSVGFSGGEQFF.

V is TRBV6-5 and J is TRBJ1-1; D remains unclear. In germline, CDR1 is MNHEY, CDR2 SVGAGI. There are 15 residues in the CDR3. Trimming cost V 6 bases and J 1 base, with 15 bases left between them. The CDR3 bases are TGTGCCAGCAGACCTTTTGTGGGCGCGAACACTGAAGCTTTCTTT. Protein sequence: CASRPFVGANTEAFF.

This chain links TRBV19 with TRBJ1-1, with 8 bases aligning to TRBD1. Germline lookup yields CDR1 LNHDA and CDR2 SQIVND (reference sequence). Trimming cost V 5 bases and J 5 bases; bases outside gene matches: 7. The CDR3 loop spans 14 amino acids. This CDR3 is CASSGSRGQTEAFF. The CDR3 DNA reads TGTGCCAGTAGTGGGTCCAGGGGGCAAACTGAAGCTTTCTTT.

The chain is built from TRBV10-3 and TRBJ1-2; D may be TRBD1 (6 bases). The length of the CDR3 is 12 residues. Germline V lookup: CDR1 ENHRY, CDR2 SYGVKD. Trimming stripped 3 bases from V and 8 bases from J, with 10 bases between. This CDR3 is CAISEQGRGYTF. The DNA of the CDR3 is TGTGCCATCAGTGAACAGGGTAGAGGCTACACCTTC.

This sequence joins TRBV5-1 and TRBJ2-1; TRBD2 agrees at 11 bases. The germline V gene encodes CDR1 SGHRS and CDR2 YFSETQ. There are 15 residues in the CDR3. With V trimmed by 2 bases and J by 5 bases, 3 bases remained unmatched. The CDR3 loop is CASSFTSGRDNEQFF. CDR3 in DNA: TGCGCCAGCAGCTTCACTAGCGGGAGAGACAATGAGCAGTTCTTC.

The chain has TRBV10-1 and TRBJ2-7; 8 bases are a match to TRBD2. Germline V gene sequence: CDR1 WNHNN, CDR2 SYGVQD (reference sequence). Losses at the gene ends were 0 bases for V and 6 bases for J; bases not matched to a gene: 7. The CDR3 loop spans 15 amino acids. The CDR3 bases are TGCGCCAGCAGTGAGTCGAGTCTAGCGGGTCTCGAGCAGTACTTC. As protein: CASSESSLAGLEQYF.

V gene TRBV19 combines with J gene TRBJ1-2; a possible D gene is TRBD1 (6 bases). V lost 3 bases to trimming and J lost 4 bases, with 21 bases between them. Germline V lookup: CDR1 LNHDA, CDR2 SQIVND (reference sequence). The CDR3 has 17 residues. The CDR3 DNA is TGTGCCAGTAGTATCGTTTCGTCGGGGGGCGTAAGCTATGGCTACACCTTC. Protein sequence: CASSIVSSGGVSYGYTF.

V usage is TRBV15 and J usage is TRBJ2-1, with D perhaps matching TRBD2 (5 bases). The CDR3 contains 14 residues. From germline, CDR1 is LNHNV and CDR2 YYDKDF (reference sequence). V lost 3 bases and J lost 0, with 6 bases in between. The CDR3 loop reads CATSRGSSYNEQFF. CDR3 DNA sequence: TGTGCCACCAGCAGGGGGAGCTCCTACAATGAGCAGTTCTTC. The full variable domain, its missing parts supplied by reference TRBV15 and TRBJ2-1, is DAMVIQNPRYQVTQFGKPVTLSCSQTLNHNVMYWYQQKSSQAPKLLFHYYDKDFNNEADTPDNFQSRRPNTSFCFLDIRSPGLGDTAMYLCATSRGSSYNEQFFGPGTRLTVL.

The genes are TRBV5-5 and TRBJ2-1; maybe TRBD2 (6 bases). The CDR3 consists of 17 residues. Germline V gene sequence: CDR1 SGHKS, CDR2 YYEKEE (reference sequence). V lost 4 bases to trimming and J lost 4 bases, with 21 bases between them. The CDR3 spells CASSPEGRAGGYNEQFF. The DNA of the CDR3 is TGTGCCAGCAGCCCGGAGGGGCGAGCGGGTGGGTACAATGAGCAGTTCTTC.

The chain recombines TRBV7-2 with TRBJ2-6; 10 bases agree with TRBD2. Germline CDR1 SGHTA, CDR2 FQGNSA. This CDR3 contains 16 residues. V was pared by 5 bases and J by 1 base, with 2 bases of the junction left unmatched. For the CDR3, the DNA is TGTGCCAGCAGCCAAGCGGGAGGGTCTGGGGCCAACGTCCTGACTTTC. Translating it yields CASSQAGGSGANVLTF.

The chain is built from TRBV19 and TRBJ1-3; weak D call: TRBD1 (6 bases). Germline assignment: CDR1 LNHDA and CDR2 SQIVND (reference sequence). This CDR3 is 15 amino acids long. Trimming removed 3 bases at V and 0 bases at J, with 9 bases between. In DNA form, the CDR3 reads TGTGCCAGTAGTATCGCAGGGGTCTCTGGAAACACCATATATTTT. Translating gives CASSIAGVSGNTIYF.

This clone was detected only a few times. The chain uses TRBV29-1 and TRBJ1-1; D gene unclear. CDR3 length equals 13 residues. V lost 7 bases, J lost 0 bases, and 12 bases lay in between. From germline, CDR1 is SQVTM and CDR2 ANQGSEA. The CDR3 sequence: CSAMTELNTEAFF. CDR3 DNA sequence: TGCAGCGCCATGACGGAGCTGAACACTGAAGCTTTCTTT. The full variable domain, rest sourced from reference TRBV29-1 and TRBJ1-1, is SAVISQKPSRDICQRGTSLTIQCQVDSQVTMMFWYRQQPGQSLTLIATANQGSEATYESGFVIDKFPISRPNLTFSTLTVSNMSPEDSSIYLCSAMTELNTEAFFGQGTRLTVV.

This chain connects TRBV3-1 (or the pseudogene TRBV3-2) to TRBJ2-3; unclear D gene. V lost 1 base, J lost 2 bases, and 10 bases lay in between. The CDR3 is 15 amino acids. Germline V CDR1 and CDR2: LGHDT, YNNKEL (reference sequence). CDR3 in amino acids: CASSQGPPSTDTQYF. CDR3 nucleotides: TGTGCCAGCAGCCAAGGGCCCCCATCCACAGATACGCAGTATTTT.

The chain has TRBV7-9 and TRBJ1-1; D gene uncertain. CDR3 length: 12 residues. Germline CDR1 reads SEHNR; CDR2 reads FQNEAQ (reference sequence). V lost 10 bases to trimming and J lost 5 bases, with 14 bases between them. The CDR3 region has the DNA TGTGCCACCGCGACCATCGGGACTGAAGCTTTCTTT. Encoded protein: CATATIGTEAFF.

The chain is built from TRBV5-8 and TRBJ1-5; TRBD1 matches 7 bases. Germline V CDR1 and CDR2: SGHTS, YDEGEE. V gave up 5 bases and J gave up 5 bases; unmatched junction bases: 19. The CDR3 consists of 18 residues. DNA for the CDR3: TGTGCCAGCAGAATTTCCGGGACAGCCACCAGGGGCTATCAGCCCCAGCATTTT. Amino acid sequence: CASRISGTATRGYQPQHF.

The V gene is TRBV6-4, the J gene TRBJ2-2; D might be TRBD1 (6 bases). This CDR3 comprises 16 residues. V lost 6 bases to trimming and J lost 4 bases, with 18 bases between them. Germline CDR1 and CDR2: MRHNA and SNTAGT. In DNA, the CDR3 is TGTGCCAGCAGCGCCCAGGGGAATTCAGGCACCGGGGAGCTGTTTTTT. It is translated as CASSAQGNSGTGELFF.

Only a few counts were recorded for this clone. The chain joins TRBV9 to TRBJ2-7; 8 nucleotides line up with TRBD2. Losses at the gene ends were 4 bases for V and 3 bases for J; bases not matched to a gene: 6. From germline, CDR1 is SGDLS and CDR2 YYNGEE. This CDR3 spans 14 amino acids. In DNA, the CDR3 is TGTGCCAGCAGCCTAGGCGGGACTAGCTACGAGCAGTACTTC. Translated: CASSLGGTSYEQYF.

In its sample, this clone was seen once. V gene TRBV3-1 (or the pseudogene TRBV3-2) combines with J gene TRBJ2-3, with D perhaps TRBD1 (5 bases). This CDR3 spans 14 amino acids. CDR1 and CDR2 from the germline V gene are LGHDT and YNNKEL (reference sequence). V shed 5 bases and J shed 3 bases, with 12 bases lying between them. This chain's CDR3 is CASSVRVGTDTQYF. The CDR3 DNA reads as TGTGCCAGCAGCGTCAGGGTAGGAACAGATACGCAGTATTTT.

This chain uses TRBV7-9 with TRBJ2-1, with TRBD2 matching 11 bases. Germline V gene sequence: CDR1 SEHNR, CDR2 FQNEAQ (reference sequence). The ends lost 1 base at V and 12 bases at J; junction bases unmatched: 14. CDR3 length equals 17 residues. The CDR3 loop reads CASSLGGRTSGWGGQFF. The CDR3 nucleotides read TGTGCCAGCAGCTTAGGGGGCCGGACTAGCGGGTGGGGAGGGCAGTTCTTC.

The V and J genes are TRBV30 and TRBJ2-2; D is undetermined. Germline assignment: CDR1 GTSNPN and CDR2 SVGIG (reference sequence). The CDR3 length is 13 residues. The V end lost 2 bases, the J end lost 0 bases, and 4 bases lay between the germline ends. The CDR3 sequence is CAWSRANTGELFF. CDR3 DNA: TGTGCCTGGAGTCGAGCGAACACCGGGGAGCTGTTTTTT. Full variable domain (rest looked up from reference TRBV30 and TRBJ2-2): SQTIHQWPATLVQPVGSPLSLECTVEGTSNPNLYWYRQAAGRGLQLLFYSVGIGQISSEVPQNLSASRPQDRQFILSSKKLLLSDSGFYLCAWSRANTGELFFGEGSRLTVL.

The chain employs TRBV6-6 and TRBJ1-6, with no clear D. Trimming left V 5 bases short and J 7 bases short, with 24 bases between. Germline values: CDR1 MNHNY, CDR2 SVGAGI (reference sequence). The CDR3 runs 18 residues. CDR3 residues: CASSLSTRLNLRNSPLHF. For the CDR3, the DNA is TGTGCCAGCAGTCTTTCTACTCGACTGAACTTAAGGAATTCACCCCTCCACTTT.

This chain joins TRBV19 and TRBJ1-4; no reliable D call. Germline lookup yields CDR1 LNHDA and CDR2 SQIVND (reference sequence). The length of the CDR3 is 12 residues. Trimming left V 7 bases short and J 8 bases short, with 11 bases between. The chain's CDR3 is CASMAPTEKLFF. The CDR3 DNA follows: TGTGCCAGTATGGCCCCGACAGAAAAACTGTTTTTT. Using reference TRBV19 and TRBJ1-4 for the parts outside the CDR3, the full variable domain is DGGITQSPKYLFRKEGQNVTLSCEQNLNHDAMYWYRQDPGQGLRLIYYSQIVNDFQKGDIAEGYSVSREKKESFPLTVTSAQKNPTAFYLCASMAPTEKLFFGSGTQLSVL.

This clone has just one count. The CDR3 protein is CAISKWGGTEAFF. The CDR3, as DNA: TGTGCCATCAGCAAATGGGGGGGCACTGAAGCTTTCTTT. The chain employs TRBV10-3 and TRBJ1-1; perhaps TRBD1 as D (5 bases). The V gene lost 6 bases and the J gene lost 4 bases, with 12 bases spanning the gap. This CDR3 is 13 amino acids long. From germline, CDR1 is ENHRY and CDR2 SYGVKD.